The TCR beta chain described here comes from a study of a mutant IDH1 vaccine in newly diagnosed glioma. On the study more broadly: Vaccination was launched 4-6 weeks after radiotherapy alone, or with temozolomide cycles. Those enrolled had earlier been treated with radiotherapy, temozolomide, or both, mostly both. General study findings and limits: Pseudoprogression seemed unlinked to shifts in top peripheral T cell clonotypes. Patients showed vaccine-induced immune responses at a rate of approximately 95%.

The CDR3 runs to 15 residues. CDR1 and CDR2 (germline): SGHDN, FVKESK. Trimming pared 2 bases from V and 1 base from J, leaving 8 bases between. Stated time point: week 35, safety follow-up. A single vaccine dose contained 300 ug of mutant IDH1 20-mer peptide, and topical imiquimod was used with it. Concerning this clone: Antigen unknown.

Libraries were prepared by immunoSEQ multiplex PCR; TCRdb keeps only in-frame clonotypes and omits some of them. There are about 41,000 clones in the sample; 75% to 90% occur only once, and less than 2% lies in the top ten. Here the sequenced sample was PBMCs, taken from a glioma patient whose treatment included an IDH1 peptide vaccine. The V call is TRBV14, the J call TRBJ2-2; D gene unclear. The TCR was taken from a man in his forties or fifties with glioma. The CDR3 loop is CASSQHAGNTGELFF. The CDR3 region has the DNA TGTGCCAGCAGCCAACATGCAGGGAACACCGGGGAGCTGTTTTTT.